The T cell receptor beta chain under discussion was sequenced for a study of T cells in Graves' hyperthyroidism and ophthalmopathy. Study-wide context: Blood was drawn when the patient was first diagnosed and still untreated.

This clonotype was observed at least ten times. Germline assignment: CDR1 ENHRY and CDR2 SYGVKD. This CDR3 comprises 12 residues. Trimming removed 4 bases from V and 10 bases from J, with 13 bases in between. Using RNA transcripts as the source, TCR beta CDR3 regions were amplified. The TCR CDR3 first-round RT-PCR relied on the HTBI primer set. MiXCR was run by TCRdb on the multiplex PCR reads, yielding one entry per CDR3 protein. Among about 37,000 distinct CDR3 sequences, 52% were seen once, and the ten largest hold 15% to 20%. Ophthalmopathy patients all had a Clinical Activity Score of at least 3, a NOSPECS grade of at least 4 and disease under 3 months old. Exclusion criteria comprised uncontrolled infection, other autoimmune disease, pregnancy or lactation.

V usage is TRBV10-3 and J usage is TRBJ1-1, with D uncertain. This TCR came from a man aged 35 to 55 with Graves' ophthalmopathy. The source material was blood. The CDR3 sequence is CAISGTGDRAFF. The CDR3 DNA reads as TGTGCCATCAGTGGGACTGGAGACCGAGCTTTCTTT.